A single sample gave rise to the 24 T cell receptor beta chains below, sequenced in a study of Ad26.COV2.S vaccination and SARS-CoV-2 variants. Regarding treatment: roughly 19 received Ad26.COV2.S at low or high dose, single or two shots; 5 received placebo; per-sample allocation not given. Specimens were obtained on day 63 following the first vaccine or placebo injection. The method was immunoSEQ multiplex PCR; TCRdb's version includes in-frame clones alone and lacks a portion of them. The table records a few hundred thousand clones, approximately 89% of them present only once. The input for sequencing was peripheral blood, taken in a trial of Ad26.COV2.S vaccine versus placebo. All receptors come from a person between 18 and 65 years old who received the Ad26.COV2.S COVID-19 vaccine or a placebo.

The CDR3 is CASSQDLGRELFF. For the CDR3, the DNA is TGTGCCAGCAGCCAAGATCTGGGGAGGGAGCTGTTTTTT. V is TRBV4-2 and J is TRBJ2-2; D is unclear. CDR3 length equals 13 residues. Germline V gene sequence: CDR1 LGHNA, CDR2 YNFKEQ. The V end lost 0 bases, the J end lost 9 bases, and 8 bases lay between the germline ends.

V and J are TRBV4-2 and TRBJ1-2; D is perhaps TRBD1 (5 bases). Germline lookup yields CDR1 LGHNA and CDR2 YNFKEQ. V was clipped by 4 bases and J by 0 bases, with 9 bases between them. There are 14 residues in the CDR3. The CDR3 sequence: CASSPGQTNYGYTF. The DNA for the CDR3 is TGTGCCAGCAGCCCAGGGCAAACTAACTATGGCTACACCTTC.

The chain recombines TRBV5-1 with TRBJ1-2, with 10 bases lining up with TRBD1. This CDR3 comprises 17 residues. CDR1 is SGHRS, CDR2 YFSETQ, per germline. The J segment lost 3 bases and the V segment lost 3 bases, leaving 11 bases of the junction unmatched. CDR3 nucleotides: TGCGCCAGCAGCTCCGCGTTGACAGGGGGCAAGGACTATGGCTACACCTTC. It codes for CASSSALTGGKDYGYTF. The whole variable domain, remainder taken from reference TRBV5-1 and TRBJ1-2, is KAGVTQTPRYLIKTRGQQVTLSCSPISGHRSVSWYQQTPGQGLQFLFEYFSETQRNKGNFPGRFSGRQFSNSRSEMNVSTLELGDSALYLCASSSALTGGKDYGYTFGSGTRLTVV.

The chain recombines TRBV23-1 with TRBJ2-7; possible D gene TRBD2, 6 bases. TRBV23-1 is reported as an ORF; its role is uncertain. The CDR3 loop spans 15 amino acids. Deletions cut 0 bases from V and 6 bases from J, with 15 bases between. The CDR3 loop reads CASSQSDYLVFEQYF. The CDR3 bases are TGCGCCAGCAGTCAATCGGACTACCTGGTCTTCGAGCAGTACTTC.

The chain recombines TRBV10-3 with TRBJ1-2; TRBD1 might be the D (6 bases). The germline V gene encodes CDR1 ENHRY and CDR2 SYGVKD. This CDR3 has 14 residues. Trimming took 9 bases from V and 4 from J, leaving 18 bases between them. CDR3 in amino acids: CAITTGPGGYGYTF. CDR3 nucleotides: TGTGCCATAACCACAGGGCCGGGAGGCTATGGCTACACCTTC.

This chain links TRBV10-3 with TRBJ2-7; 8 nucleotides match TRBD1. Unmatched junction bases numbered 10, after V lost 7 bases and J lost 5 bases. From germline, CDR1 is ENHRY and CDR2 SYGVKD. The CDR3 has 14 residues. CDR3 protein: CAITSDRGPHEQYF. The CDR3, as DNA: TGTGCCATCACTTCCGACAGGGGACCCCACGAGCAGTACTTC.

The J gene is TRBJ2-7, the V gene TRBV19, with 8 bases lining up with TRBD2. V lost 1 base, J lost 3 bases, and 8 bases stayed unmatched. Germline V gives CDR1 LNHDA, CDR2 SQIVND (reference sequence). The CDR3 runs to 16 residues. CDR3 amino acids: CASSIVGAGAIYEQYF. The CDR3 nucleotides are TGTGCCAGTAGTATAGTAGGAGCGGGAGCAATCTACGAGCAGTACTTC.

The rearrangement uses TRBV10-2 and TRBJ2-3; unclear D gene. This CDR3 contains 11 residues. The V gene lost 8 bases and the J gene lost 1 base, with 4 bases spanning the gap. CDR1 is WSHSY and CDR2 is SAAADI in the germline V gene. The CDR3 DNA sequence: TGCGCCAGCTCCCGCACAGATACGCAGTATTTT. Residues: CASSRTDTQYF.

The V gene is TRBV7-9, the J gene TRBJ1-1; no clear D gene. The V end was cut by 2 bases, the J end by 0 bases, with 16 bases between. CDR1 and CDR2 from the germline V gene are SEHNR and FQNEAQ (reference sequence). This CDR3 comprises 17 residues. CDR3 amino acids: CASSLSPVLGVNTEAFF. As DNA, the CDR3 is TGTGCCAGCAGCTTAAGTCCCGTCCTGGGCGTGAACACTGAAGCTTTCTTT. The whole variable domain, remainder taken from reference TRBV7-9 and TRBJ1-1, is DTGVSQNPRHKITKRGQNVTFRCDPISEHNRLYWYRQTLGQGPEFLTYFQNEAQLEKSRLLSDRFSAERPKGSFSTLEIQRTEQGDSAMYLCASSLSPVLGVNTEAFFGQGTRLTVV.

This chain connects TRBV19 to TRBJ1-5; the D is unclear. Trimming took off 5 bases at V and 9 bases at J, with 17 bases between the two ends. Looked up from germline, CDR1 is LNHDA and CDR2 is SQIVND (reference sequence). The CDR3 runs 14 residues. The CDR3 nucleotides are TGTGCCAGTAGTCGGGGTCAGAGGTATTCGCCCCAGCATTTT. Translating it yields CASSRGQRYSPQHF.

The chain has TRBV7-3 and TRBJ2-2; D unresolved. The CDR3 is 15 residues long. Trimming removed 4 bases from V and 2 bases from J, with 11 bases in between. CDR1 and CDR2 from the germline V gene are SGHTA and FQGTGA. In nucleotides, the CDR3 is TGTGCCAGCAGCTATTCCCCGACTAACACCGGGGAGCTGTTTTTT. As protein: CASSYSPTNTGELFF.

This clone was seen once. The gene calls are TRBV28 and TRBJ2-7, with 11 bases matching TRBD2. CDR3 length: 15 residues. The germline gives CDR1 MDHEN, CDR2 SYDVKM. V gave up 5 bases and J gave up 1 base; unmatched junction bases: 4. CDR3 sequence (DNA): TGTGCCAGCAGTGGACTAGCGGGTCCGTCCTACGAGCAGTACTTC. As protein: CASSGLAGPSYEQYF.

The chain recombines TRBV6-1 with TRBJ2-3; D perhaps matches TRBD1 (5 bases). The CDR3 spans 16 residues. The V end was cut by 0 bases, the J end by 1 base, with 11 bases between. Per the germline V gene, CDR1 is MNHNS and CDR2 is SASEGT. The CDR3 here is CASSEAALGGTDTQYF. The CDR3 region has the DNA TGTGCCAGCAGTGAAGCGGCGCTAGGGGGCACAGATACGCAGTATTTT.

V and J are TRBV7-9 and TRBJ2-5; 14 bases line up with TRBD2. Germline V gene data show CDR1 as SEHNR and CDR2 as FQNEAQ (reference sequence). After removal of 4 bases from V and 4 bases from J, the junction contained 11 bases not matched to a gene. This CDR3 region has 18 residues. The CDR3 reads CASSSRLAGGPGSETQYF. The DNA for the CDR3 is TGTGCCAGCAGCTCTCGACTAGCGGGAGGGCCTGGTTCAGAGACCCAGTACTTC.

This clone was detected many times. The rearrangement joins TRBV3-1 (or the pseudogene TRBV3-2) to TRBJ1-2; 8 bases are shared with TRBD1. The V gene end was trimmed by 4 bases and the J gene end by 2 bases; junction bases not matched to a gene: 9. The CDR3 length is 16 residues. The V gene's germline CDR1 is LGHDT and CDR2 YNNKEL (reference sequence). The CDR3 sequence is CASSLNRGSENYGYTF. CDR3 bases: TGTGCCAGCAGCCTAAACAGGGGGAGCGAGAACTATGGCTACACCTTC.

This clone was picked up one time. V is TRBV5-1 and J is TRBJ2-7, with D possibly matching TRBD2 (5 bases). Germline CDR1 is SGHRS and CDR2 is YFSETQ. V was shortened by 0 bases and J by 0 bases, with 7 bases between the two germline ends. The CDR3 runs to 14 residues. Here the CDR3 reads CASSLEGSSYEQYF. Written as DNA, the CDR3 is TGCGCCAGCAGCTTGGAAGGGAGCTCCTACGAGCAGTACTTC.

The chain has TRBV13 and TRBJ2-7; 8 bases align to TRBD1. The trim removed 5 bases at V and 6 bases at J, leaving 6 bases unmatched. Germline V gene lookup returns CDR1 PRHDT and CDR2 FYEKMQ (reference sequence). This CDR3 has 13 amino acids. The CDR3 here is CASSADRDGEQYF. The CDR3 bases are TGTGCCAGCAGCGCGGACAGGGACGGCGAGCAGTACTTC.

This clone was found once. The rearrangement joins TRBV9 to TRBJ2-3; TRBD2 matches 13 bases. Per germline, CDR1 SGDLS and CDR2 YYNGEE. The CDR3 is made up of 18 amino acids. V was pared by 3 bases and J by 5 bases, with 12 bases of the junction left unmatched. CDR3 sequence: CASSEAKLAGGPGDTQYF. The CDR3 nucleotides are TGTGCCAGCAGCGAAGCTAAACTAGCGGGAGGGCCCGGAGATACGCAGTATTTT.

On this clone: One end of the junction fails to match germline, which may point to a read error. The CDR3 DNA follows: TGTGCCATCAGCCCTAGCGGGAATACCGGGGGGCTGTTTTTT. As protein: CAISPSGNTGGLFF. The chain combines TRBV10-3 with TRBJ2-2, with 9 bases fitting TRBD2. The germline V gene has CDR1 ENHRY and CDR2 SYGVKD. The length of the CDR3 is 14 residues.

The chain couples TRBV12-3 or TRBV12-4 to TRBJ1-6; D is uncertain. Trimming left V 3 bases short and J 13 bases short, with 10 bases between. The CDR3 sequence is 12 residues long. The CDR3 loop is CASSLIGRPLHF. DNA of the CDR3: TGTGCCAGCAGTTTGATCGGACGGCCCCTCCACTTT.

The rearrangement uses TRBV19 and TRBJ2-3; 9 positions agree with TRBD2. V lost 6 bases, J lost 2 bases, and 6 bases stayed unmatched. The CDR3 has 15 amino acids. Germline V gene data show CDR1 as LNHDA and CDR2 as SQIVND (reference sequence). The chain's CDR3 is CASSPAGGDTDTQYF. The CDR3, as DNA: TGTGCCAGTAGCCCAGCGGGAGGAGACACAGATACGCAGTATTTT.

The V gene is TRBV4-1, the J gene TRBJ2-1, with D possibly TRBD2 on 5 matching bases. The V end was cut by 6 bases, the J end by 11 bases, with 17 bases between. The CDR3 has 13 amino acids. Germline V gives CDR1 MGHRA, CDR2 YSYEKL. In nucleotides, the CDR3 is TGCGCCAGCAGGCGACTACTAGTTTCCCAGCAGTTCTTC. This gives the protein CASRRLLVSQQFF.

The chain recombines TRBV4-2 with TRBJ2-7; TRBD2 matches at 7 bases. This CDR3 spans 16 amino acids. Germline CDR1 and CDR2: LGHNA and YNFKEQ. J gave up 0 bases and V 0 bases, and 5 bases lay outside the gene matches. The CDR3 bases are TGTGCCAGCAGCCAAGATCAACTAGCGCTCTCCTACGAGCAGTACTTC. Its protein product is CASSQDQLALSYEQYF.

This clone appeared a single time. The gene calls are TRBV19 and TRBJ2-1; D is uncertain. Trimming took off 1 base at V and 4 bases at J, with 8 bases between the two ends. CDR3 length: 14 residues. The germline V gene has CDR1 LNHDA and CDR2 SQIVND (reference sequence). The CDR3 sequence is CASSIGRPYNEQFF. The CDR3, as DNA: TGTGCCAGTAGTATAGGACGGCCGTACAATGAGCAGTTCTTC.